This TCR beta chain is from a study of blood T cell repertoires in COVID-19. Turning to the study itself: The study drew acute and convalescent COVID-19 samples from the United States, Italy and Spain.

Germline CDR1 MRHNA, CDR2 SNTAGT. The CDR3 is made up of 14 amino acids. V lost 5 bases to trimming and J lost 6 bases; unmatched junction nucleotides: 4. In the source study's methods: Estimated nucleated cell counts came from reference gene primer amplification. Method: immunoSEQ multiplex PCR; TCRdb's copy keeps in-frame clones and lacks some. V, J and clone size derive from that table, while D and trimming were established from the DNA sequence. Among over 250,000 clones, 75% to 90% were seen once, and the ten largest hold around 14%. The clonotype originates from an older woman with COVID-19, enrolled during active disease. The V gene is TRBV6-4, the J gene TRBJ1-5, with 10 bases that match TRBD1. Specimen: peripheral blood. CDR3 in amino acids: CASSLTGGVQPQHF. The CDR3 DNA reads as TGTGCCAGCAGTCTGACAGGGGGCGTTCAGCCCCAGCATTTT.